A selection of T cell receptor beta chains follows, all from one sample in a study of metastatic and nonmetastatic thyroid tumors. TCRdb reanalyzed the PCR reads with MiXCR. The data show approximately 6,900 clones, roughly a quarter seen once. The sequencing sample was made of adjacent normal tissue. The receptors derive from a male donor with papillary thyroid cancer or a benign thyroid nodule (not recorded which). Some clones in this sample may be carry-over from other donors' samples. CDR3s include the opening cysteine and the closing phenylalanine or tryptophan. A D gene is named only where the DNA matches it firmly. The size of a clone is reported for some rows only, either as once, few or many, or as a class for expanded clones.

j_call: TRBJ1-3
v_call: TRBV11-1
clone_size: few
d_call: -
cdr3_nt: TGTGCCAGCAGCTTATTTGCTGGAGACGGGTTAGGAAACACCATATATTTT
cdr3_aa: CASSLFAGDGLGNTIYF

j_call: TRBJ2-1
v_call: TRBV13
clone_size: -
d_call: -
cdr3_nt: TGTGCCAGCAGTTTAGGCCTAGCTAGAGGGGGCTCCTACAATGAGCAGTTCTTC
cdr3_aa: CASSLGLARGGSYNEQFF

j_call: TRBJ2-2
v_call: TRBV10-3
clone_size: few
d_call: TRBD1
cdr3_nt: TGTGCCACTGGGACAGGGGGGGATACCGGGGAGCTGTTTTTT
cdr3_aa: CATGTGGDTGELFF

j_call: TRBJ1-2
v_call: TRBV5-1
clone_size: few
d_call: -
cdr3_nt: TGCGCCAGCAGTTTGTCGGCCTCTAACTATGGCTACACCTTC
cdr3_aa: CASSLSASNYGYTF

j_call: TRBJ2-7
v_call: TRBV6-2/TRBV6-3
clone_size: -
d_call: TRBD2
cdr3_nt: TGTGCCAGCAGTTGGTCAGCGGGAGCCTACGAGCAGTACTTC
cdr3_aa: CASSWSAGAYEQYF

j_call: TRBJ2-7
v_call: TRBV28
clone_size: -
d_call: -
cdr3_nt: TGTGCCAGCAGTTCAGAGGCGGACCCACACTCCTACGAGCAGTACTTC
cdr3_aa: CASSSEADPHSYEQYF

j_call: TRBJ2-7
v_call: TRBV7-6
clone_size: medium-sized
d_call: TRBD1
cdr3_nt: TGTGCCAGCAGCTTAGCTGCGGGACAGGGGATTAACGAGCAGTACTTC
cdr3_aa: CASSLAAGQGINEQYF

j_call: TRBJ2-4
v_call: TRBV5-5
clone_size: many
d_call: TRBD1
cdr3_nt: TGTGCCAGCAGCTTCCGGGACAGGGAGTACTTC
cdr3_aa: CASSFRDREYF

j_call: TRBJ2-7
v_call: TRBV6-1
clone_size: medium-sized
d_call: -
cdr3_nt: TGTGCCAGCAGGGCCCCCGAGATCTACCCCTACGAGCAGTACTTC
cdr3_aa: CASRAPEIYPYEQYF

j_call: TRBJ2-1
v_call: TRBV20-1
clone_size: -
d_call: TRBD2
cdr3_nt: TGCAGTGCTAGAGATAGCGGGACAAACAATGAGCAGTTCTTC
cdr3_aa: CSARDSGTNNEQFF

j_call: TRBJ2-7
v_call: TRBV11-2
clone_size: few
d_call: -
cdr3_nt: TGTGCCAGCAGCCTCCGTGGGGGGACAGCCTCCTACGAGCAGTACTTC
cdr3_aa: CASSLRGGTASYEQYF

j_call: TRBJ1-2
v_call: TRBV20-1
clone_size: -
d_call: -
cdr3_nt: TGCAGTGTCCTGGACGGTGATTATGGCTACACCTTC
cdr3_aa: CSVLDGDYGYTF

j_call: TRBJ1-4
v_call: TRBV6-1
clone_size: -
d_call: TRBD1
cdr3_nt: TGTGCCAGCAGAAAAGGGGGCGGGAATGAAAAACTGTTTTTT
cdr3_aa: CASRKGGGNEKLFF

j_call: TRBJ1-3
v_call: TRBV20-1
clone_size: -
d_call: -
cdr3_nt: TGCAGTGCGACCGATTTCAGCGCTGGAAACACCATATATTTT
cdr3_aa: CSATDFSAGNTIYF

j_call: TRBJ2-3
v_call: TRBV7-9
clone_size: -
d_call: TRBD2
cdr3_nt: TGTGCCGGGAATAGCGGGTCGTACACAGATACGCAGTATTTT
cdr3_aa: CAGNSGSYTDTQYF

j_call: TRBJ2-2
v_call: TRBV11-2
clone_size: -
d_call: -
cdr3_nt: TGTGCCAGCAGCCAGGCCGGTTCTTCGTGGAACACCGGGGAGCTGTTTTTT
cdr3_aa: CASSQAGSSWNTGELFF

j_call: TRBJ2-1
v_call: TRBV19
clone_size: medium-sized
d_call: -
cdr3_nt: TGTGCCAGTAGCACCGGGGGACGTCTTCGCTTC
cdr3_aa: CASSTGGRLRF

j_call: TRBJ1-1
v_call: TRBV28
clone_size: medium-sized
d_call: -
cdr3_nt: TGTGCCAGCAGTTTAGCGTACCTTGGGGGGGCGGGAGCTTTCTTT
cdr3_aa: CASSLAYLGGAGAFF

j_call: TRBJ2-7
v_call: TRBV6-1
clone_size: large
d_call: TRBD1
cdr3_nt: TGTGCCAGCAGTGATGACAGGGGCGCCTACGAGCAGTACTTC
cdr3_aa: CASSDDRGAYEQYF

j_call: TRBJ1-1
v_call: TRBV7-9
clone_size: medium-sized
d_call: TRBD1
cdr3_nt: TGTGCCAGCAGTTCCGGACAGGGGAGGCTGGAAGCTTTCTTT
cdr3_aa: CASSSGQGRLEAFF

j_call: TRBJ2-3
v_call: TRBV30
clone_size: -
d_call: TRBD2
cdr3_nt: TGTGCCTGGAGTGACGGGGGGAGCACAGATACGCAGTATTTT
cdr3_aa: CAWSDGGSTDTQYF

j_call: TRBJ1-4
v_call: TRBV6-1
clone_size: medium-sized
d_call: TRBD1
cdr3_nt: TGTGCCAGCAGGAGGGGGACAGGGTCCGAAAAACTGTTTTTT
cdr3_aa: CASRRGTGSEKLFF

j_call: TRBJ2-5
v_call: TRBV24-1
clone_size: medium-sized
d_call: TRBD1
cdr3_nt: TGTGCCACCAGTGATTTGGGACAGGACCAAGAGACCCAGTACTTC
cdr3_aa: CATSDLGQDQETQYF

j_call: TRBJ2-3
v_call: TRBV20-1
clone_size: few
d_call: -
cdr3_nt: TGCAGTGCGAGAATACAGGGTGAGGTTGGAGATACGCAGTATTTT
cdr3_aa: CSARIQGEVGDTQYF

j_call: TRBJ2-7
v_call: TRBV20-1
clone_size: medium-sized
d_call: -
cdr3_nt: TGCAGTGCTAGAGATAGACTATCTCTCTACGAGCAGTACTTC
cdr3_aa: CSARDRLSLYEQYF

j_call: TRBJ2-1
v_call: TRBV7-2
clone_size: -
d_call: TRBD2
cdr3_nt: TGTGCCAGCAGCTTAGCGGGAGGGTACAATGAGCAGTTCTTC
cdr3_aa: CASSLAGGYNEQFF

j_call: TRBJ1-1
v_call: TRBV19
clone_size: few
d_call: -
cdr3_nt: TGTGCCAGTAGTATAGGAGATGAAGCTTTCTTT
cdr3_aa: CASSIGDEAFF

j_call: TRBJ2-7
v_call: TRBV7-2
clone_size: -
d_call: -
cdr3_nt: TGTGCCAGCAGCTTAAACGGACCACTTACCTACGAGCAGTACTTC
cdr3_aa: CASSLNGPLTYEQYF

j_call: TRBJ2-7
v_call: TRBV5-1
clone_size: medium-sized
d_call: TRBD2
cdr3_nt: TGCGCCAGCAGCTTGGGGACTAGCGGTCGGTACGAGCAGTACTTC
cdr3_aa: CASSLGTSGRYEQYF

j_call: TRBJ1-5
v_call: TRBV4-3
clone_size: medium-sized
d_call: TRBD1
cdr3_nt: TGCGCCAGCAGCCCCCTGCAGGGGGTCAATCAGCCCCAGCATTTT
cdr3_aa: CASSPLQGVNQPQHF

j_call: TRBJ2-7
v_call: TRBV27
clone_size: few
d_call: -
cdr3_nt: TGTGCCATCGCCAAGGGAAACGAGCAGTACTTC
cdr3_aa: CAIAKGNEQYF

j_call: TRBJ1-2
v_call: TRBV30
clone_size: -
d_call: -
cdr3_nt: TGTGCCTGGAGTGTACAACGAGTCGGGGGGAGCGGCTACACCTTC
cdr3_aa: CAWSVQRVGGSGYTF

j_call: TRBJ1-1
v_call: TRBV27
clone_size: -
d_call: -
cdr3_nt: TGTGCCAGCAGTTTGATCAGGAACACTGAAGCTTTCTTT
cdr3_aa: CASSLIRNTEAFF

j_call: TRBJ2-7
v_call: TRBV10-3
clone_size: -
d_call: -
cdr3_nt: TGTGTCATCAGTGTGGGGCCCTGGTACGAGCAGTACTTC
cdr3_aa: CVISVGPWYEQYF

j_call: TRBJ1-6
v_call: TRBV2
clone_size: few
d_call: -
cdr3_nt: TGTGCCAGCCGTACAGAGTTTTATAATCCACCCCTCCACTTT
cdr3_aa: CASRTEFYNPPLHF

j_call: TRBJ2-7
v_call: TRBV27
clone_size: few
d_call: TRBD2
cdr3_nt: TGTGTCAGCACGATCCTAGCGGGACAATCCTACGAGCAGTACTTC
cdr3_aa: CVSTILAGQSYEQYF

j_call: TRBJ2-1
v_call: TRBV7-2
clone_size: -
d_call: TRBD2
cdr3_nt: TGTGCCAGCGAGGGACTAGCGGACTACAATGAGCAGTTCTTC
cdr3_aa: CASEGLADYNEQFF

j_call: TRBJ2-7
v_call: TRBV28
clone_size: -
d_call: -
cdr3_nt: TGTGCCAGCAGTCTCAACAGGGGACTCTACGAGCAGTACTTC
cdr3_aa: CASSLNRGLYEQYF

j_call: TRBJ2-1
v_call: TRBV11-2
clone_size: -
d_call: -
cdr3_nt: TGTGCCAGCAGCTTAGGCGGGGCAAATTACAATGAGCAGTTCTTC
cdr3_aa: CASSLGGANYNEQFF

j_call: TRBJ2-1
v_call: TRBV13
clone_size: once
d_call: -
cdr3_nt: TGTGCCAGCAGCTTAGGAGGGTACAATGAGCAGTTCTTC
cdr3_aa: CASSLGGYNEQFF

j_call: TRBJ2-1
v_call: TRBV7-2
clone_size: few
d_call: -
cdr3_nt: TGTGCCAGCAGCTTTGCGAGCGGGTTTAACAATGAGCAGTTCTTC
cdr3_aa: CASSFASGFNNEQFF

j_call: TRBJ2-7
v_call: TRBV27
clone_size: few
d_call: TRBD2
cdr3_nt: TGTGCCAGCAGTTCTAGCGGGAGGCACGAGCAGTACTTC
cdr3_aa: CASSSSGRHEQYF

j_call: TRBJ2-7
v_call: TRBV11-2
clone_size: few
d_call: -
cdr3_nt: TGTGCCAGCAGCTTAGGGTCGTCCGCTTACGAGCAGTACTTC
cdr3_aa: CASSLGSSAYEQYF

j_call: TRBJ2-7
v_call: TRBV29-1
clone_size: medium-sized
d_call: -
cdr3_nt: TGCAGCGTTGTAGGTACAGGGATCTCCTACGAGCAGTACTTC
cdr3_aa: CSVVGTGISYEQYF

j_call: TRBJ1-2
v_call: TRBV12-5
clone_size: few
d_call: TRBD1
cdr3_nt: TGTGCTAGTGCCCTACCGATATCAGGGGGTGGCTACACCTTC
cdr3_aa: CASALPISGGGYTF

j_call: TRBJ2-7
v_call: TRBV3-1
clone_size: -
d_call: -
cdr3_nt: TGTGCCAGCAGCCAAGGTGGGAAGGAGTACTTC
cdr3_aa: CASSQGGKEYF

j_call: TRBJ1-4
v_call: TRBV20-1
clone_size: -
d_call: -
cdr3_nt: TGCAGTGCTATGGCAGTCGAAAATGAAAAACTGTTTTTT
cdr3_aa: CSAMAVENEKLFF

j_call: TRBJ1-6
v_call: TRBV25-1
clone_size: few
d_call: TRBD1
cdr3_nt: TGTGCCAGCAGTGAACAGGGGGTATCCTATAATTCACCCCTCCACTTT
cdr3_aa: CASSEQGVSYNSPLHF

j_call: TRBJ1-6
v_call: TRBV3-1
clone_size: -
d_call: TRBD1
cdr3_nt: TGTGCCAGCAGCCCTGGACCGGGACAGGGTCCTTCACCCCTCCACTTT
cdr3_aa: CASSPGPGQGPSPLHF

j_call: TRBJ1-2
v_call: TRBV6-1
clone_size: -
d_call: TRBD1
cdr3_nt: TGTGCCAGCAGTTCCGACAGGGTTCCTAACTATGGCTACACCTTC
cdr3_aa: CASSSDRVPNYGYTF

j_call: TRBJ2-7
v_call: TRBV11-2
clone_size: -
d_call: TRBD2
cdr3_nt: TGTGCCAGCAGCTTAGAGCTAGCGGGCCTCCGAAGCTCCTACGAGCAGTACTTC
cdr3_aa: CASSLELAGLRSSYEQYF

j_call: TRBJ1-3
v_call: TRBV18
clone_size: -
d_call: -
cdr3_nt: TGTGCCAGCTCTCTAGGGGGTAGAAACACCATATATTTT
cdr3_aa: CASSLGGRNTIYF

j_call: TRBJ2-5
v_call: TRBV5-6
clone_size: medium-sized
d_call: -
cdr3_nt: TGTGCCAGCAGCTTTCGAGAGACCCAGTACTTC
cdr3_aa: CASSFRETQYF

j_call: TRBJ2-7
v_call: TRBV4-3
clone_size: medium-sized
d_call: -
cdr3_nt: TGCGCCAGCAGCCAAGCTATGGTGAGCTCCTACGAGCAGTACTTC
cdr3_aa: CASSQAMVSSYEQYF

j_call: TRBJ1-1
v_call: TRBV27
clone_size: -
d_call: TRBD1
cdr3_nt: TGTGCCAGCATTTTAACGGGACAGGGGAACACTCAAGCTTTCTTT
cdr3_aa: CASILTGQGNTQAFF

j_call: TRBJ2-5
v_call: TRBV3-1
clone_size: -
d_call: -
cdr3_nt: TGTGCCAGCAGCCCGTACCGAGAGACCCAGTACTTC
cdr3_aa: CASSPYRETQYF

j_call: TRBJ2-1
v_call: TRBV24-1
clone_size: medium-sized
d_call: TRBD2
cdr3_nt: TGTGCCACCAGTGATACCCGACTAGCGGGGATATACAATGAGCAGTTCTTC
cdr3_aa: CATSDTRLAGIYNEQFF